This section outlines one TCR beta chain sequence together with its context. The amount of total RNA extracted per sample was at least 6 micrograms. The sample comes from a study of blood T cells in healthy people across ages. About the study: Template switching caught about one barcoded beta molecule for each two T cells.

Sample-barcoded 5' priming and a J-beta primer mix drove a second PCR of roughly 6 to 12 cycles. Every single cDNA molecule received a tag from a template-switch adaptor with 12 random nucleotides. Each sample yielded at least 2.5 million CDR3-containing paired-end reads. Using its own MiXCR run on the 5' RACE reads, TCRdb lists one record per CDR3 protein. This table holds about 940,000 distinct CDR3 sequences, roughly 50% found once. V was clipped by 5 bases and J by 1 base, with 8 bases between them. The CDR3 runs 13 residues. Per the germline V gene, CDR1 is KGHDR and CDR2 is SFDVKD. The chain recombines TRBV24-1 with TRBJ2-7; D uncertain. The sequence derives from a young man in good health. The sequenced sample was blood. This CDR3 is CATSAGRSYEQYF. The CDR3 bases are TGTGCCACCAGTGCGGGCAGGTCCTACGAGCAGTACTTC.